This T cell receptor beta chain comes out of a study of cytomegalovirus exposure and HLA in healthy donors. Study-level background: In an earlier analysis, approximately 120 million unique TCR beta sequences were found from about 179 million T cells. Study-wide results and limits: Around 18,000 TCR beta sequences were associated with HLA alleles at 0.05 false discovery rate in a later analysis. Cytomegalovirus-associated TCR beta chains were listed, numbering 164.

Amplification used 60 Vbeta primers and 13 Jbeta primers. Assay used: immunoSEQ multiplex PCR; TCRdb lists only in-frame clones, some missing. This sample yields some 90,000 clones, of which just under 80% are seen a single time; about 4.4% belongs to the top ten. With respect to this clone: What it binds is not known. At one end, the junction sequence differs from germline, possibly due to a read error.

The CDR3 sequence is 12 residues long. Germline V lookup: CDR1 KGHSH, CDR2 LQKENI. This clonotype was sampled from a male donor in good health and CMV-seropositive. Sequenced: PBMCs. This chain links TRBV18 with TRBJ1-2, with D possibly being TRBD1 (5 bases). CDR3: CASSPPWGDPRF. Here the CDR3 DNA reads TGTGCCAGCTCACCACCGTGGGGGGATCCCCGATTC.